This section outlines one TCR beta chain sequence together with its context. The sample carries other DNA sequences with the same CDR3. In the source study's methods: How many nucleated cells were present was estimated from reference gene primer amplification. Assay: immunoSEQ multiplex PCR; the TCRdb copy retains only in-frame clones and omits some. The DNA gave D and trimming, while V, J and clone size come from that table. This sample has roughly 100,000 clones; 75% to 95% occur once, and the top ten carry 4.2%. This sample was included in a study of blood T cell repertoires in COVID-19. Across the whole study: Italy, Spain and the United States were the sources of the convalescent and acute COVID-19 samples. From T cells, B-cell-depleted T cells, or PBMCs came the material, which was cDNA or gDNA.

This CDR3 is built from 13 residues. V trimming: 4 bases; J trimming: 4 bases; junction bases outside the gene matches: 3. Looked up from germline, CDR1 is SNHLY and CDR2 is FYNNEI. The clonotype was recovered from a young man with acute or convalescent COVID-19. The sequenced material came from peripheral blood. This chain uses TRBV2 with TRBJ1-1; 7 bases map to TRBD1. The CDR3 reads CASSGQGGTEAFF. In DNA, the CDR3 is TGTGCCAGCAGTGGACAGGGAGGCACTGAAGCTTTCTTT.